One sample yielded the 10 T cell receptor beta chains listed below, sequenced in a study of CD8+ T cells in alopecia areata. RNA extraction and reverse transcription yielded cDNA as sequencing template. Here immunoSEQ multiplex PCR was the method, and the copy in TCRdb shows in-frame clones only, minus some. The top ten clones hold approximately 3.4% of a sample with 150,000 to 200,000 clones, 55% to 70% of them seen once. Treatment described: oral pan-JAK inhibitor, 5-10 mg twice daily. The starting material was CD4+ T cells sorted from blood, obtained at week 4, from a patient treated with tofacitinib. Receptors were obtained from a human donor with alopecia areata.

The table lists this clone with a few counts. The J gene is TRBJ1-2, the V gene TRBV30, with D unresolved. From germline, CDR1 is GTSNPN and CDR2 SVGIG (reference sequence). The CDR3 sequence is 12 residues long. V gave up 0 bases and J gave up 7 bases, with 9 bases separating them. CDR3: CAWSVVSSGYTF. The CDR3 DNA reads TGTGCCTGGAGTGTCGTGTCGTCTGGCTACACCTTC.

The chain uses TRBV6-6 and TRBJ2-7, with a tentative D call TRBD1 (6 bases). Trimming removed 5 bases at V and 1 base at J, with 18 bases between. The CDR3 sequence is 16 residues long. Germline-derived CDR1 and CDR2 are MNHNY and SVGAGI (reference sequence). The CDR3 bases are TGTGCCAGCAGTAAAATCAGGGGCTCCGCTTCCTACGAGCAGTACTTC. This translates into CASSKIRGSASYEQYF.

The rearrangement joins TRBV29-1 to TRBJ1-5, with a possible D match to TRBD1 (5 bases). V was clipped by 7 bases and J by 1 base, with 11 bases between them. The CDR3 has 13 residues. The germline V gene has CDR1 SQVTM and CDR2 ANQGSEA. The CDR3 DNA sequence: TGCAGCGCCGGGGCTGGCAGCAATCAGCCCCAGCATTTT. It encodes CSAGAGSNQPQHF.

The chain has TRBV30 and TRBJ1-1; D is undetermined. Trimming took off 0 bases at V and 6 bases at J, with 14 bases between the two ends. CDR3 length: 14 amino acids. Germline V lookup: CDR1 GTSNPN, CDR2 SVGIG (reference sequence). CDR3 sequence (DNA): TGTGCCTGGAGTGTACCCCCCGGGAGCCCTGAAGCTTTCTTT. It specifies CAWSVPPGSPEAFF.

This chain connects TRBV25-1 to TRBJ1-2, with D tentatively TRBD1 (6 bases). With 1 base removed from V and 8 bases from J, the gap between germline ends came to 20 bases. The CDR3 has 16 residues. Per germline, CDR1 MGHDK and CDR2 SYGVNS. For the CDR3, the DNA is TGTGCCAGCAGTGAATCACTCCCAACAGGGTCAGCGGGCTACACCTTC. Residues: CASSESLPTGSAGYTF.

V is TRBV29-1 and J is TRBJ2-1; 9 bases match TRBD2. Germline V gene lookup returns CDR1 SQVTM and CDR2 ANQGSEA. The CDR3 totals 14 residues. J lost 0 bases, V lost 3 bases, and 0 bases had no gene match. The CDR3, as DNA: TGCAGCGTTGAGCGGGGGGGCTCCTACAATGAGCAGTTCTTC. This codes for CSVERGGSYNEQFF.

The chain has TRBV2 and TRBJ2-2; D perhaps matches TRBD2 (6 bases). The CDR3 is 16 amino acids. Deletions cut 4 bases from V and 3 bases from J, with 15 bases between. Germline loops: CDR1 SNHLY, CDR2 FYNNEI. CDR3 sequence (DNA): TGTGCCAGCAGTGTCCCCCGGGAGTTTCACACCGGGGAGCTGTTTTTT. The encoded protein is CASSVPREFHTGELFF.

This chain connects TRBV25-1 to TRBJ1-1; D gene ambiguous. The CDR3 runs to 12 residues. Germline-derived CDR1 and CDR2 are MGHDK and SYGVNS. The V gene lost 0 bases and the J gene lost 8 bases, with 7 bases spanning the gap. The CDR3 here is CASSEYGAEAFF. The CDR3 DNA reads TGTGCCAGCAGTGAATACGGCGCCGAAGCTTTCTTT.

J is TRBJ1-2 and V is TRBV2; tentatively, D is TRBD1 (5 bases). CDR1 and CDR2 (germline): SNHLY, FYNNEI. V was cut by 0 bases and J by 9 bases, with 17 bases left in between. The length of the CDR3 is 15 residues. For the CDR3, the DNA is TGTGCCAGCAGTGAAGCGTCCGAGGGGCTTGGTAGCTACACCTTC. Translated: CASSEASEGLGSYTF.

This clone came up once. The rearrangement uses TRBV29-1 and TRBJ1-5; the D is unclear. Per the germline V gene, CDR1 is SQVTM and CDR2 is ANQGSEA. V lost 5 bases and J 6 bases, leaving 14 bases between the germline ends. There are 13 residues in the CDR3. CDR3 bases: TGCAGCGTTTCCAACTCGCCGGGTCAGCCCCAGCATTTT. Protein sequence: CSVSNSPGQPQHF.